These 4 T cell receptor beta chains share one sample of origin, sequenced in a study of human T cells and chemical hapten exposure. Time point: patch test 1, 2 weeks after DPC sensitization. Indicated treatment: therapeutic diphenylcyclopropenone sensitization with weekly scalp DPC. Via MiXCR, TCRdb re-called the RACE reads, giving one row per CDR3 protein. The data show under 450,000 distinct CDR3 sequences, approximately 5.1% seen once. The sequenced sample was whole blood, obtained in connection with sensitization to the hapten diphenylcyclopropenone (DPC). Receptor source: a woman aged 50 to 65 with alopecia areata. Some clones in this sample may be carry-over from other donors' samples.

This clonotype was picked up many times. The chain employs TRBV20-1 and TRBJ1-4, with D possibly matching TRBD1 (5 bases). CDR1 is DFQATT and CDR2 is SNEGSKA in the germline V gene (reference sequence). Trimming removed 1 base at V and 8 bases at J, with 11 bases between. The length of the CDR3 is 13 residues. The CDR3 DNA reads TGCAGTGCTAGAGGGGGGGGAGCCGAAAAACTGTTTTTT. Translated, it gives CSARGGGAEKLFF.

This chain connects TRBV21-1 to TRBJ2-7; the table assigns TRBD1, which was not confirmed against the DNA. TRBV21-1 has pseudogene status. The CDR3 sequence is 14 residues long. The CDR3 spells CASSTTTGPYELYF. The DNA of the CDR3 is TGTGCCAGCAGCACAACGACAGGCCCCTACGAGCTGTACTTC.

This clonotype was seen at least ten times. The J gene is TRBJ1-2, the V gene TRBV24-1, with a tentative D call TRBD1 (6 bases). The CDR3 covers 14 residues. The germline V gene encodes CDR1 KGHDR and CDR2 SFDVKD. Trimming removed 4 bases from V and 7 bases from J, with 15 bases in between. CDR3 DNA sequence: TGTGCCACCAGTGACAATACAGGGTTACGTGGCTACACCTTC. This gives the protein CATSDNTGLRGYTF.

This clonotype was observed a handful of times. This sequence joins TRBV7-8 and TRBJ2-5, with no clear D. Per the germline V gene, CDR1 is SGHVS and CDR2 is FQNEAQ. The CDR3 length is 13 residues. The V end was cut by 4 bases, the J end by 4 bases, with 10 bases between. The CDR3 is CASSSSSLETQYF. CDR3 coding DNA: TGTGCCAGCAGCTCGTCCTCACTAGAGACCCAGTACTTC.